Below, 11 T cell receptor beta chains from the same sample are listed, as sequenced in a study of post-analysis software for immune sequencing data. Each TCR beta cDNA library carried unique molecular identifiers. TCRdb redid the calling of the PCR reads with MiXCR, one entry per CDR3 protein. The data show about 460,000 distinct CDR3 sequences, roughly 45% seen once. Findings and caveats of the study: Compared with controls, patients had more of about five TRBV segments, including TRBV5-6, TRBV5-1 and TRBV20-1.

No antigen has been assigned to these receptors. Sequencing was carried out using blood. The source is a girl aged 5 to 17 with multiple sclerosis.

The CDR3 loop reads CSVGGTGPPSYEQYF. The CDR3, as DNA: TGCAGCGTTGGGGGGACAGGGCCCCCATCCTACGAGCAGTACTTC. The chain combines TRBV29-1 with TRBJ2-4; 9 positions match TRBD1. The J call is doubtful: the DNA matches TRBJ2-7 better. The CDR3 spans 15 residues. Germline-derived CDR1 and CDR2 are SQVTM and ANQGSEA.

The chain employs TRBV7-9 and TRBJ2-3; D not certain. CDR3 size: 12 residues. Germline V gene data show CDR1 as SEHNR and CDR2 as FQNEAQ (reference sequence). Trimming took off 2 bases at V and 4 bases at J, with 4 bases between the two ends. CDR3 coding DNA: TGTGCCAGCAGCTTACCCGCAGATACGCAGTATTTT. This codes for CASSLPADTQYF.

This clonotype was picked up a small number of times. This rearrangement joins TRBV20-1 to TRBJ2-1; TRBD2 might be the D (6 bases). This CDR3 comprises 14 residues. Trimming pared 3 bases from V and 4 bases from J, leaving 13 bases between. Germline V lookup: CDR1 DFQATT, CDR2 SNEGSKA (reference sequence). The CDR3 nucleotides read TGCAGTGCTAGTGTCGGGGAGGCGTACAATGAGCAGTTCTTC. Encoded protein: CSASVGEAYNEQFF.

In this sample, this clonotype turned up a few times. This sequence joins TRBV7-2 and TRBJ1-2; D remains unclear. Germline V gene data show CDR1 as SGHTA and CDR2 as FQGNSA. The CDR3 runs 12 residues. The V end was cut by 3 bases, the J end by 6 bases, with 8 bases between. The chain's CDR3 is CASSFGIDGYTF. DNA of the CDR3: TGTGCCAGCAGCTTTGGCATCGATGGCTACACCTTC.

This clonotype was seen only once. The chain links TRBV7-2 to TRBJ2-3; 8 nucleotides line up with TRBD2. Germline-derived CDR1 and CDR2 are SGHTA and FQGNSA. The ends lost 1 base at V and 4 bases at J; junction bases unmatched: 4. CDR3 length: 15 residues. CDR3 in DNA: TGTGCCAGCAGCTTAGACTCGGGAGGGCCAGATACGCAGTATTTT. Translating gives CASSLDSGGPDTQYF.

This sequence joins TRBV20-1 and TRBJ1-2; D gene uncertain. Trimming pared 0 bases from V and 4 bases from J, leaving 9 bases between. There are 13 residues in the CDR3. The germline CDR1 and CDR2 sequences are DFQATT and SNEGSKA (reference sequence). In nucleotides, the CDR3 is TGCAGTGCTAGAGATCAACAGATCTATGGCTACACCTTC. It is translated as CSARDQQIYGYTF.

This rearrangement joins TRBV7-2 to TRBJ1-6, with TRBD1 identical over 8 bases. The CDR3 is 15 residues long. In germline, CDR1 is SGHTA, CDR2 FQGNSA. The J segment lost 6 bases and the V segment lost 3 bases, leaving 4 bases of the junction unmatched. The CDR3 spells CASSFRTGINSPLHF. As DNA, the CDR3 is TGTGCCAGCAGCTTTCGGACAGGGATTAATTCACCCCTCCACTTT.

The chain combines TRBV21-1 with TRBJ2-7; TRBD1 reflects the table's D call only, with no check against the DNA. TRBV21-1 is a pseudogene locus. This CDR3 is 15 amino acids long. The CDR3 DNA sequence: TGTGCCAGCAGCAAACGGCAGGGGATAATCTACGAGCAGTACTTC. Translating it yields CASSKRQGIIYEQYF.

The chain links TRBV7-3 to TRBJ2-4; D is uncertain. CDR3 length: 13 residues. V was clipped by 3 bases and J by 4 bases, with 7 bases between them. Germline lookup yields CDR1 SGHTA and CDR2 FQGTGA. This chain's CDR3 is CASSFREKNIQYF. The CDR3 DNA follows: TGTGCCAGCAGCTTTAGAGAAAAAAACATTCAGTACTTC.

The chain has TRBV7-2 and TRBJ2-1; 12 nucleotides agree with TRBD2. J lost 10 bases, V lost 2 bases, and 6 bases had no gene match. The CDR3 has 15 residues. Germline V CDR1 and CDR2: SGHTA, FQGNSA. The CDR3 sequence is CASSLRLAGVREQFF. The CDR3 nucleotides read TGTGCCAGCAGCTTAAGACTAGCGGGAGTAAGGGAGCAGTTCTTC.

This clonotype showed up just a few times. The rearrangement uses TRBV27 and TRBJ1-2, with D hard to call. CDR1 and CDR2 (germline): MNHEY, SMNVEV (reference sequence). Trimming took 0 bases from V and 0 from J, leaving 5 bases between them. The CDR3 loop spans 14 amino acids. The CDR3 DNA follows: TGTGCCAGCAGTTTATCGGTCACTAACTATGGCTACACCTTC. Protein sequence: CASSLSVTNYGYTF.